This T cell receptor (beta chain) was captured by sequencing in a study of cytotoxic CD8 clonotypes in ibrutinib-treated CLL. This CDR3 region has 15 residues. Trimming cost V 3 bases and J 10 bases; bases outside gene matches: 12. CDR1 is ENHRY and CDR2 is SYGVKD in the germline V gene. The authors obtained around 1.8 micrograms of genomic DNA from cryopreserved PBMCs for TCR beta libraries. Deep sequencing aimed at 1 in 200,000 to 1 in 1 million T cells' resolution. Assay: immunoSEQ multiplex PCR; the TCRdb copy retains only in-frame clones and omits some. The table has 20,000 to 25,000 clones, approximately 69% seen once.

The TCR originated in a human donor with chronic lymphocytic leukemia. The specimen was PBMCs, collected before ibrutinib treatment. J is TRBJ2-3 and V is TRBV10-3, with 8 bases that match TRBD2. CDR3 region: CAISEGISGMGPQYF. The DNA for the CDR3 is TGTGCCATCAGTGAAGGGATTAGCGGGATGGGCCCGCAGTATTTT.